This T cell receptor beta chain was documented in a study of identical twins. TCRdb called the 5' RACE reads again in MiXCR, with one record for every CDR3 protein. The sample has 200,000 or so distinct CDR3 sequences; approximately 15% are singletons. V was shortened by 0 bases and J by 3 bases, with 14 bases between the two germline ends. The CDR3 extends over 16 amino acids. CDR1 SGHVS and CDR2 FNYEAQ come from the germline V gene. This clonotype turned up a few times. The data also belong to a second study, concerning T cells expressing NK-cell markers.

The sample comprised CD8+ T cells sorted from blood. This sequence was found in a woman aged 18-29 years in good health. This sequence joins TRBV7-6 and TRBJ1-2; D is perhaps TRBD1 (5 bases). The DNA of the CDR3 is TGTGCCAGCAGCTTAGCCCCGACAGCGTCTGACTATGGCTACACCTTC. Its protein is CASSLAPTASDYGYTF.